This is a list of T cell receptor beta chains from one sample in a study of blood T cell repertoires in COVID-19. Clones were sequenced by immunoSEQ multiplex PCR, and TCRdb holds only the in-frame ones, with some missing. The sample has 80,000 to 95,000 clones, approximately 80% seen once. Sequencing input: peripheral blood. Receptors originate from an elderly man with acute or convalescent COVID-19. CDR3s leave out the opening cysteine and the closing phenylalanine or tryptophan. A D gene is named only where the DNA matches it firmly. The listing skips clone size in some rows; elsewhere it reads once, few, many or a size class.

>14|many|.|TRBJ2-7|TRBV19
ASSTSPGTGSYEQY
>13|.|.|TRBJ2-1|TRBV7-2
ASSLAFQGQRGKV
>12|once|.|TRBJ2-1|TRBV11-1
ASTPGLLYNEQF
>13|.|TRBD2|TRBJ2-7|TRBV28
ASSFPAGGSYEQY
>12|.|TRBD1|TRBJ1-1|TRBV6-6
AGRTGTVITEAF
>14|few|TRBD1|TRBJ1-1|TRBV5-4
ASSVGTGLRNTEAF
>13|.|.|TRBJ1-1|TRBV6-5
ASSYSPYWNTEAF
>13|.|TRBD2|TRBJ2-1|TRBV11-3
ASSFTSATNNEQF
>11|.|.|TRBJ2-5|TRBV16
ASSQGPQETQY
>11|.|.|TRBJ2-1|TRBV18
ASSILVFDEQF
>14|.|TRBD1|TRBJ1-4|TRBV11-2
ASSSRTGRANEKLF
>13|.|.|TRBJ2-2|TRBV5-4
ASSLSQRNTGELF
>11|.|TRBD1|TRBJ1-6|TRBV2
ASWGQNNSPLH
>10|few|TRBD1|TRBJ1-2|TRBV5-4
ASSVDREGYT
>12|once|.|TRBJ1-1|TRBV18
ASSPQSMNTEAF
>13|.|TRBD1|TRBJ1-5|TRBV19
ASSFQGVGNQPQH
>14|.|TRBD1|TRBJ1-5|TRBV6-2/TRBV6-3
ASSSGQETLNQPQH
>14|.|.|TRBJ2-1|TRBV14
ASSERGMSSYNEQF
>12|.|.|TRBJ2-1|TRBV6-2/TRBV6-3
ASSESGSYNEQF
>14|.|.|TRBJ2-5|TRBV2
ARSAAVPEYQETQY